This is a list of T cell receptor beta chains from one sample in a study of identical twins. MiXCR, applied by TCRdb to the 5' RACE reads, yields one record per CDR3 protein. The sample contains about 470,000 distinct CDR3 sequences, more than 20% of which appear only once. The same data also went into a second study, on T cells expressing NK-cell markers.

The sample was CD4+ T cells sorted from blood. These receptors originate from a woman between 18 and 29 years old in good health. Both conserved end residues are trimmed from each CDR3. D genes are given only for firm matches. Size is stated for part of the rows, as once, few or many counts, or as a class when the clone is expanded.

J gene | clone size | D gene | CDR3 length | V gene | CDR3 protein
TRBJ2-1 | few | . | 9 | TRBV25-1 | ATLHMYEQF
TRBJ2-7 | . | TRBD2 | 11 | TRBV20-1 | SARTSVKREQY
TRBJ2-1 | once | TRBD2 | 14 | TRBV9 | ASSNPMTSGNNEQF
TRBJ2-1 | . | TRBD2 | 14 | TRBV15 | ATSRVRTSGYNEQF
TRBJ2-7 | many | TRBD2 | 13 | TRBV20-1 | SAQTSGGARYEQY
TRBJ2-1 | few | . | 14 | TRBV20-1 | SARGPEKRFYNEQF
TRBJ1-2 | . | . | 9 | TRBV7-2 | ASKEQRGYT
TRBJ2-2 | . | . | 10 | TRBV5-1 | ASRATPGELF
TRBJ2-3 | once | . | 10 | TRBV29-1 | SVEVTSGLAY
TRBJ2-7 | . | . | 13 | TRBV5-1 | ASSLGGGANYEQY
TRBJ1-2 | . | TRBD1 | 14 | TRBV4-3 | ASSLQWDSSFYGYT
TRBJ1-1 | . | . | 12 | TRBV25-1 | ASSTTGARTEAF
TRBJ2-1 | . | . | 10 | TRBV5-1 | ASSLKDNEQF